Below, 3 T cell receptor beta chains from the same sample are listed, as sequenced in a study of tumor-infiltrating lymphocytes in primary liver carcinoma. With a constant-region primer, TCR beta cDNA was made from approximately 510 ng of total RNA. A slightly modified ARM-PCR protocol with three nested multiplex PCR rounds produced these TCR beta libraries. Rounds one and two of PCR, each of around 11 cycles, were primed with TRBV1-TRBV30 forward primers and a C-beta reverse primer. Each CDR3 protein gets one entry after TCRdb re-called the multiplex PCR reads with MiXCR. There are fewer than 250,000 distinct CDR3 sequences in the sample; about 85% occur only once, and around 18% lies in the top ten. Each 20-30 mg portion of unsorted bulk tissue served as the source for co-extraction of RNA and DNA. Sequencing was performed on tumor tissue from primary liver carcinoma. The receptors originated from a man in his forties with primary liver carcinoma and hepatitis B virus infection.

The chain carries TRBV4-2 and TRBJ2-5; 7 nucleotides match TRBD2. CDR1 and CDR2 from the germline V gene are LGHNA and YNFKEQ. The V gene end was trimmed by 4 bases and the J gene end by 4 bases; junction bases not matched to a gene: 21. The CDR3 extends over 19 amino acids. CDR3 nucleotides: TGTGCCAGCAGCCTCAGTTCGACTATCCTAGCGGCCTTTGGAGAGACCCAGTACTTC. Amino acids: CASSLSSTILAAFGETQYF.

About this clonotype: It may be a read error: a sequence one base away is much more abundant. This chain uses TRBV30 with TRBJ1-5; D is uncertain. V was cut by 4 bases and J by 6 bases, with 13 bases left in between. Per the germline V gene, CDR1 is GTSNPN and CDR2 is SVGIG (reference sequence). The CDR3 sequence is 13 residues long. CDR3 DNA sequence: TGTGCCTGGACGGTGTCTGAAGGTCAGCCCCAGCATTTT. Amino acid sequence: CAWTVSEGQPQHF.

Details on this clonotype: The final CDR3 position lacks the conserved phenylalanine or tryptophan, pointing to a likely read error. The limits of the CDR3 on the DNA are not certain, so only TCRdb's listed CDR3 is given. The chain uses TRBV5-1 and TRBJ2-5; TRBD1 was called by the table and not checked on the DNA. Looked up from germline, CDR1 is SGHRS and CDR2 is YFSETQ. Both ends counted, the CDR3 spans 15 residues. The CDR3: CASRAEGGSEETEYI.